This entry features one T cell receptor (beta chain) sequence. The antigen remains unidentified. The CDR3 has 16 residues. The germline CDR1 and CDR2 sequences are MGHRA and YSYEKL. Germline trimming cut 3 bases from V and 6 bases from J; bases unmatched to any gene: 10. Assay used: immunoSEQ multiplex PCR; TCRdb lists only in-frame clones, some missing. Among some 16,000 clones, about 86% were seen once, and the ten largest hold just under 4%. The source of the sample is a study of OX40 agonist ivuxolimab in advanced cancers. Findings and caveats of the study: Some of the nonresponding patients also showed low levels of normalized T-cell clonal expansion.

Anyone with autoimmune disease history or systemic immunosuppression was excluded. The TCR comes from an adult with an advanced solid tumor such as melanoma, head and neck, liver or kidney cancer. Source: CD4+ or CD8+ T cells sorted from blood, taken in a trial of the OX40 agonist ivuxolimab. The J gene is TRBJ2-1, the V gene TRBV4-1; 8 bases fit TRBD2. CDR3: CASSHPGTRRTNEQFF. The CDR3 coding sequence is TGCGCCAGCAGCCACCCCGGGACTAGGAGGACCAATGAGCAGTTCTTC.